What follows are 7 T cell receptor beta chains derived from one specimen sequenced in a study of PD-1 blockade in classical Hodgkin lymphoma. Method: immunoSEQ multiplex PCR; TCRdb's copy keeps in-frame clones and lacks some. The profile shows 85,000 to 90,000 clones, about nine tenths of them singletons. The time point: cycle 4 day 1 (C4D1), after more than five weeks of nivolumab. With no exception, relapse followed autologous stem cell transplantation in all patients, and brentuximab vedotin exposure varied. Material: peripheral blood mononuclear cells (PBMCs), obtained before the fourth cycle of nivolumab. Receptors originate from a human donor with classical Hodgkin lymphoma.

The genes are TRBV18 and TRBJ1-3; D not resolved. The V end was cut by 1 base, the J end by 1 base, with 11 bases between. In germline, CDR1 is KGHSH, CDR2 LQKENI. This CDR3 is 16 amino acids long. The CDR3 DNA is TGTGCCAGCTCACCACTAACCACAAGTTCTGGAAACACCATATATTTT. Protein sequence: CASSPLTTSSGNTIYF.

The V call is TRBV6-5, the J call TRBJ1-1; D may be TRBD1 (5 bases). This CDR3 has 14 residues. The germline V and J ends were trimmed by 0 bases and 4 bases, with 9 bases remaining between them. Germline CDR1 MNHEY, CDR2 SVGAGI. The CDR3 loop reads CASSYSPGGTEAFF. The CDR3 coding sequence is TGTGCCAGCAGTTACTCACCCGGGGGCACTGAAGCTTTCTTT.

J is TRBJ2-3 and V is TRBV18; D is undetermined. The V end was cut by 5 bases, the J end by 1 base, with 7 bases between. The germline V gene has CDR1 KGHSH and CDR2 LQKENI. The CDR3 runs to 13 residues. The DNA for the CDR3 is TGTGCCAGCTCAATCAGCGGCACAGATACGCAGTATTTT. Translation: CASSISGTDTQYF.

This sequence joins TRBV10-3 and TRBJ1-6; the D is unclear. Germline CDR1 and CDR2: ENHRY and SYGVKD. The CDR3 is 15 amino acids. The ends were cut back, 11 bases at V and 9 bases at J, with 23 bases in the middle. CDR3 residues: CALTPKDGRSSPLHF. Here the CDR3 DNA reads TGTGCCCTAACACCCAAGGACGGGAGGAGTTCACCCCTCCACTTT.

The chain uses TRBV2 and TRBJ1-5, with D tentatively TRBD1 (5 bases). The CDR3 has 14 amino acids. V was shortened by 7 bases and J by 0 bases, with 10 bases between the two germline ends. Germline values: CDR1 SNHLY, CDR2 FYNNEI. As DNA, the CDR3 is TGTGCCAGCAATCCGGACACTAGCAATCAGCCCCAGCATTTT. Translating it yields CASNPDTSNQPQHF.

The chain joins TRBV19 to TRBJ1-2; 9 bases align to TRBD1. Trimming cost V 6 bases and J 7 bases; bases outside gene matches: 18. This CDR3 comprises 17 residues. CDR1 is LNHDA, CDR2 SQIVND, per germline (reference sequence). CDR3 in amino acids: CASSPYGGRDRECGYTF. CDR3 nucleotides: TGTGCCAGTAGCCCATATGGGGGGAGGGACAGGGAATGTGGCTACACCTTC.

This clone was seen a handful of times. This sequence joins TRBV30 and TRBJ1-1; 7 bases match TRBD1. V lost 2 bases to trimming and J lost 10 bases; unmatched junction nucleotides: 13. The CDR3 extends over 14 amino acids. From germline, CDR1 is GTSNPN and CDR2 SVGIG (reference sequence). The CDR3 DNA sequence: TGTGCCTGGAGTTACGGCCGACAGGGAGGGGGAGCTTTCTTT. It yields the protein CAWSYGRQGGGAFF.